This TCR beta chain was recorded in a study of T cell changes during pregnancy in multiple sclerosis. J gave up 7 bases and V 4 bases, and 15 bases lay outside the gene matches. Per germline, CDR1 SGHTA and CDR2 FQGNSA. The CDR3 totals 17 residues. Assay: immunoSEQ multiplex PCR; the TCRdb copy retains only in-frame clones and omits some. The table lists around 86,000 clones, just under 95% of them singletons. The sequence came from a female donor with multiple sclerosis, enrolled in a pregnancy study. Sequencing was performed on peripheral blood, taken in the first trimester of pregnancy. The chain is built from TRBV7-2 and TRBJ1-4; 7 bases map to TRBD1. DNA for the CDR3: TGTGCCAGCAGCTCCACCATCGACAGGGTCCAGAGTGAAAAACTGTTTTTT. Its protein product is CASSSTIDRVQSEKLFF.